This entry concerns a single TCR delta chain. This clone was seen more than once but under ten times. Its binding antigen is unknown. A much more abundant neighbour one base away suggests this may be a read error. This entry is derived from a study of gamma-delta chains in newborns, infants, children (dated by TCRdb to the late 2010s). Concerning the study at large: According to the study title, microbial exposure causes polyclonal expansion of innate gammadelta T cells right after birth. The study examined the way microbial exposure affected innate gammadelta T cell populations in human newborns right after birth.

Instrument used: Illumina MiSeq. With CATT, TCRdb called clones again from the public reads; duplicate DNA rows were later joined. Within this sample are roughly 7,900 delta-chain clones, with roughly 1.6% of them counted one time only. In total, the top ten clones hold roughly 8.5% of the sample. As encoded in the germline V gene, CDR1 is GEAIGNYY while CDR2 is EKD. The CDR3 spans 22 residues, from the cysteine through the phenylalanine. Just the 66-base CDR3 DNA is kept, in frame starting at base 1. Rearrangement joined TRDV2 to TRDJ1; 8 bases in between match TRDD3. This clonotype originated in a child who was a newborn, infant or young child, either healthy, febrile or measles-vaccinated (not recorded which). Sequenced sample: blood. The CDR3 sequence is CACAPAFHLKLLGDPYTDKLTF. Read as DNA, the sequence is TGTGCCTGTGCGCCCGCATTTCATCTTAAGCTCCTGGGGGACCCGTACACCGATAAACTCACCTTT.